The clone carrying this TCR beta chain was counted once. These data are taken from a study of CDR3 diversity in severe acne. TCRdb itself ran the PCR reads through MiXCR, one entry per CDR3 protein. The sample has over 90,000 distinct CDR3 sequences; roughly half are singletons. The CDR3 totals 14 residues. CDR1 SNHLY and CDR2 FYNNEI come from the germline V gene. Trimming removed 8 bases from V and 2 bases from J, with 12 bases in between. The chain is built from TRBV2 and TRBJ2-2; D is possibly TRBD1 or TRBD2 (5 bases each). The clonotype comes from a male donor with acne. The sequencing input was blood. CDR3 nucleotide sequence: TGTGCCAGCCTGGGGACCGGAAACACCGGGGAGCTGTTTTTT. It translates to CASLGTGNTGELFF. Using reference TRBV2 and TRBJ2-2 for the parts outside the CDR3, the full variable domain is EPEVTQTPSHQVTQMGQEVILRCVPISNHLYFYWYRQILGQKVEFLVSFYNNEISEKSEIFDDQFSVERPDGSNFTLKIRSTKLEDSAMYFCASLGTGNTGELFFGEGSRLTVL.